Listed below are T cell receptor beta chains from one sample, sequenced in a study of OX40 agonist ivuxolimab in advanced cancers. Clones were sequenced by immunoSEQ multiplex PCR, and TCRdb holds only the in-frame ones, with some missing. Of roughly 35,000 clones in the sample, about four fifths were seen once. The source was CD4+ or CD8+ T cells sorted from blood, collected in a trial of the OX40 agonist ivuxolimab. All receptors derive from an adult with an advanced solid tumor such as melanoma, head and neck, liver or kidney cancer. The CDR3 runs from the conserved cysteine through the conserved F or W. The D gene is left open where the match is weak. Size is omitted from some rows. Given values are once, few, many or a class for expanded clones.

V gene,J gene,D gene,clone size,CDR3 protein,CDR3 DNA
TRBV11-2,TRBJ2-3,TRBD2,few,CASSSRGTSPDTQYF,TGTGCCAGCAGCTCAAGAGGGACTAGTCCAGATACGCAGTATTTT
TRBV25-1,TRBJ2-6,.,.,CASSERRAGANVLTF,TGTGCCAGCAGTGAACGTAGGGCTGGGGCCAACGTCCTGACTTTC
TRBV29-1,TRBJ2-1,TRBD1,few,CSANRGNNEQFF,TGCAGCGCAAACAGGGGGAACAATGAGCAGTTCTTC
TRBV7-9,TRBJ1-5,.,.,CASSLAGDSNQPQHF,TGTGCCAGCAGCTTAGCGGGAGATAGCAATCAGCCCCAGCATTTT
TRBV7-6,TRBJ2-2,TRBD2,.,CASSFYSTSDSTGELFF,TGTGCCAGCAGCTTTTATTCGACTAGCGATTCCACCGGGGAGCTGTTTTTT
TRBV6-7,TRBJ2-1,TRBD2,.,CASTASGTRSRNEQFF,TGTGCCAGCACCGCATCCGGGACTAGGTCTCGGAATGAGCAGTTCTTC
TRBV6-1,TRBJ1-5,.,.,CASREQGRQPQHF,TGTGCCAGCAGGGAGCAGGGGCGTCAGCCCCAGCATTTT
TRBV4-1,TRBJ1-1,.,.,CASSHGRWNTEAFF,TGCGCCAGCAGCCACGGACGGTGGAACACTGAAGCTTTCTTT
TRBV13,TRBJ2-1,.,.,CASSSPPMRQFF,TGTGCCAGCAGCTCCCCCCCTATGAGGCAGTTCTTC
TRBV28,TRBJ1-6,.,.,CASRRSRQSYNSPLHF,TGTGCCAGCAGACGTTCCCGACAAAGTTATAATTCACCCCTCCACTTT
TRBV28,TRBJ2-5,.,.,CASSLGADRETQYF,TGTGCCAGCAGTCTGGGGGCAGATAGAGAGACCCAGTACTTC
TRBV19,TRBJ2-4,.,once,CASSSTGQNIQYF,TGTGCCAGTAGTAGCACAGGCCAAAACATTCAGTACTTC
TRBV5-4,TRBJ2-5,.,.,CASSAGLGDRETQYF,TGTGCCAGCAGCGCCGGACTGGGAGATCGGGAGACCCAGTACTTC
TRBV6-5,TRBJ2-7,TRBD2,.,CASSYSTRTRSREQYF,TGTGCCAGCAGTTACTCGACTAGGACTAGAAGTCGCGAGCAGTACTTC
TRBV19,TRBJ1-6,.,.,CASSNRVNRSPLHF,TGTGCCAGTAGTAACAGGGTTAATCGGTCACCCCTCCACTTT
TRBV10-1,TRBJ1-5,.,.,CASSESGQQPQHF,TGCGCCAGCAGTGAGAGCGGACAGCAGCCCCAGCATTTT
TRBV11-1,TRBJ2-2,.,few,CASSFQQGIGELFF,TGTGCCAGCAGCTTTCAGCAGGGAATCGGGGAGCTGTTTTTT
TRBV7-9,TRBJ1-1,.,.,CASSLGTGRDTEAFF,TGTGCCAGCAGCTTAGGCACCGGGCGGGACACTGAAGCTTTCTTT
TRBV14,TRBJ2-1,TRBD2,.,CASSQGVLAVDYNEQFF,TGTGCCAGCAGCCAAGGGGTACTAGCGGTCGACTACAATGAGCAGTTCTTC
TRBV29-1,TRBJ2-1,.,.,CSVEDPTAFGQFF,TGCAGCGTTGAAGATCCCACAGCTTTTGGGCAGTTCTTC
TRBV28,TRBJ2-7,.,.,CASSLNGFSGREQYF,TGTGCCAGCAGTTTAAACGGATTTTCTGGTCGGGAGCAGTACTTC
TRBV5-4,TRBJ2-5,.,.,CASSLNRETQYF,TGTGCCAGCAGCTTGAACCGAGAGACCCAGTACTTC
TRBV6-1,TRBJ1-2,TRBD1,few,CASSNDRGGYGYTF,TGTGCCAGCAGCAACGACAGGGGAGGGTATGGCTACACCTTC
TRBV5-4,TRBJ2-5,.,.,CASSFAGTGETQYF,TGTGCCAGCAGCTTCGCAGGGACCGGAGAGACCCAGTACTTC
TRBV11-2,TRBJ2-1,TRBD2,.,CASSLVLAGASEQFF,TGTGCCAGCAGCTTAGTACTAGCGGGGGCGAGTGAGCAGTTCTTC
TRBV7-8,TRBJ1-4,.,.,CASSLRWGVREKLFF,TGTGCCAGCAGCTTACGGTGGGGCGTTCGAGAAAAACTGTTTTTT
TRBV29-1,TRBJ2-7,.,.,CSVIARSYEQYF,TGCAGCGTTATCGCCCGGTCCTACGAGCAGTACTTC
TRBV10-2,TRBJ1-4,.,.,CASSENYEKLFF,TGCGCCAGCAGTGAGAATTATGAAAAACTGTTTTTT
TRBV19,TRBJ1-3,TRBD1,.,CASSWGTDSGNTIYF,TGTGCCAGTAGTTGGGGGACAGACTCTGGAAACACCATATATTTT
TRBV9,TRBJ2-1,.,once,CASSVARSSYNEQFF,TGTGCCAGCAGCGTAGCGAGAAGCTCCTACAATGAGCAGTTCTTC
TRBV28,TRBJ2-1,.,.,CASSPRGRSSYNEQFF,TGTGCCAGCAGCCCCCGAGGCAGGAGCTCCTACAATGAGCAGTTCTTC
TRBV10-1,TRBJ1-1,TRBD1,few,CASSGQGRTEAFF,TGCGCCAGCTCCGGACAGGGGCGGACTGAAGCTTTCTTT
TRBV4-2,TRBJ2-2,TRBD1,.,CASSQDKRDRVAGELFF,TGTGCCAGCAGCCAAGATAAGCGGGACAGGGTTGCCGGGGAGCTGTTTTTT
TRBV7-9,TRBJ1-1,.,.,CASSIGSGPTEAFF,TGTGCCAGCAGCATAGGTTCGGGTCCCACTGAAGCTTTCTTT
TRBV6-6,TRBJ1-2,.,.,CASLRAESAYTF,TGTGCCAGCCTCCGGGCCGAGTCAGCCTACACCTTC
TRBV4-1,TRBJ2-1,.,few,CASSHSSGPPVRNEQFF,TGCGCCAGCAGCCATTCTTCGGGACCACCAGTCCGGAATGAGCAGTTCTTC
TRBV28,TRBJ2-3,.,.,CASSNPDTDTQYF,TGTGCCAGCAGTAACCCGGACACAGATACGCAGTATTTT
TRBV5-1,TRBJ2-3,TRBD2,.,CASSLAGPTSTDTQYF,TGCGCCAGCAGCTTAGCGGGGCCAACCAGCACAGATACGCAGTATTTT
TRBV30,TRBJ1-2,.,.,CAWELRPPNYGYTF,TGTGCCTGGGAATTAAGACCTCCTAACTATGGCTACACCTTC
TRBV10-2,TRBJ1-6,.,.,CASTGNRHNSPLHF,TGCGCCAGCACTGGGAACAGGCATAATTCACCCCTCCACTTT
TRBV15,TRBJ1-2,TRBD1,.,CATSRGGDREGGYTF,TGTGCCACCAGCAGAGGTGGGGACAGGGAGGGAGGCTACACCTTC
TRBV19,TRBJ2-1,TRBD2,.,CASSPGRAGKNEQFF,TGTGCCAGTAGTCCCGGGAGGGCCGGAAAGAATGAGCAGTTCTTC
TRBV28,TRBJ1-3,.,.,CASKLVGAGSGNTIYF,TGTGCCAGCAAATTAGTGGGGGCAGGCTCTGGAAACACCATATATTTT
TRBV28,TRBJ1-5,.,.,CASMAPAGYSNQPQHF,TGTGCCAGCATGGCCCCGGCAGGGTATAGCAATCAGCCCCAGCATTTT
TRBV7-3,TRBJ2-6,.,.,CASSSQAAGANVLTF,TGTGCCAGCAGCTCGCAGGCTGCTGGGGCCAACGTCCTGACTTTC
TRBV12-5,TRBJ1-2,.,.,CASGNGHYGYTF,TGTGCTAGTGGTAACGGACATTATGGCTACACCTTC
TRBV2,TRBJ2-1,.,.,CAHEGGRPSYNEQFF,TGTGCCCACGAAGGGGGTCGACCCTCCTACAATGAGCAGTTCTTC
TRBV5-4,TRBJ2-3,.,.,CASSLAGAIDTQYF,TGTGCCAGCAGCTTGGCAGGGGCAATAGATACGCAGTATTTT
TRBV21-1,TRBJ2-7,.,.,CASSKEAREVGEQYF,TGTGCCAGCAGCAAAGAAGCGCGGGAGGTGGGCGAGCAGTACTTC
TRBV18,TRBJ2-7,.,once,CASSPSGQNYEQYF,TGTGCCAGCTCACCCAGCGGGCAGAACTACGAGCAGTACTTC
TRBV6-1,TRBJ1-4,.,.,CASSEEAGAGTNEKLFF,TGTGCCAGCAGTGAAGAGGCAGGGGCGGGAACTAATGAAAAACTGTTTTTT
TRBV7-6,TRBJ2-1,.,.,CASSLALLAGNEQFF,TGTGCCAGCAGCTTAGCCCTGCTAGCTGGGAATGAGCAGTTCTTC
TRBV28,TRBJ2-5,TRBD1,.,CASRWGQKETQYF,TGTGCCAGCAGATGGGGACAGAAAGAGACCCAGTACTTC
TRBV28,TRBJ1-5,.,.,CASSLPGTRRPQHF,TGTGCCAGCAGTTTACCTGGGACCCGGCGGCCCCAGCATTTT
TRBV2,TRBJ1-1,TRBD1,medium-sized,CASTPGTGSVAEAFF,TGTGCCAGCACTCCCGGGACAGGGTCGGTAGCTGAAGCTTTCTTT